What follows are 30 T cell receptor beta chains derived from one specimen sequenced in a study of CD8 T cells in Susac syndrome. It was with random hexamers that roughly 0.45 to 1 ug RNA was reverse transcribed. TCRdb passed the immunoSEQ multiplex PCR reads through MiXCR, listing each CDR3 protein once. Seen here are about 160,000 distinct CDR3 sequences, 94% observed once, and the top ten hold about 0.09%. Sequenced sample: CD4+ T cells from PBMCs. The receptors were gathered from a human donor with multiple sclerosis.

The CDR3 DNA follows: TGCGCCAGCAGCCTCCGGGTGGGTCGGTCGGGGGAGGCTTTCTTT. It translates to CASSLRVGRSGEAFF. The chain uses TRBV5-1 and TRBJ1-1, with TRBD1 as a possible D gene (5 bases). This CDR3 region has 15 residues. Germline-derived CDR1 and CDR2 are SGHRS and YFSETQ. Trimming stripped 4 bases from V and 11 bases from J, with 24 bases between.

The chain uses TRBV10-3 and TRBJ2-1; 15 nucleotides match TRBD2. From germline, CDR1 is ENHRY and CDR2 SYGVKD. V shed 4 bases and J 9 bases; nucleotides not matched to a gene: 1. This CDR3 region has 14 residues. The CDR3 protein is CAISGTSGGGEQFF. CDR3 DNA sequence: TGTGCCATCAGTGGGACTAGCGGGGGGGGTGAGCAGTTCTTC.

CDR3 residues: CASAIGTGTYEQYF. The CDR3 DNA is TGTGCCAGCGCGATCGGGACAGGGACCTACGAGCAGTACTTC. This chain uses TRBV2 with TRBJ2-7; TRBD1 matches 9 bases. Unmatched junction bases numbered 7, after V lost 8 bases and J lost 2 bases. This CDR3 contains 14 residues. Germline-derived CDR1 and CDR2 are SNHLY and FYNNEI.

The rearrangement links TRBV11-2 to TRBJ1-1; D possibly corresponds to TRBD1 (6 bases). This CDR3 comprises 14 residues. Trimming stripped 5 bases from V and 5 bases from J, with 15 bases between. Germline V gene data show CDR1 as SGHAT and CDR2 as FQNNGV. The CDR3 region has the DNA TGTGCCAGCAGCACGCCCCGGGGGCGGACTGAAGCTTTCTTT. Protein sequence: CASSTPRGRTEAFF.

The chain carries TRBV12-3 or TRBV12-4 and TRBJ2-2; D gene unclear. V was pared by 3 bases and J by 7 bases, with 9 bases between. This CDR3 has 13 residues. The CDR3 is CASSLKAIGELFF. The CDR3 region has the DNA TGTGCCAGCAGTTTGAAGGCGATCGGGGAGCTGTTTTTT.

The J gene is TRBJ2-7, the V gene TRBV6-1; 13 bases map to TRBD2. Germline V gene sequence: CDR1 MNHNS, CDR2 SASEGT. V shed 5 bases and J 6 bases; nucleotides not matched to a gene: 7. The length of the CDR3 is 15 residues. Written as DNA, the CDR3 is TGTGCCAGCAGTCCCGTGTGGACTAGCGGGAGCGAGCAGTACTTC. Its translation is CASSPVWTSGSEQYF.

The chain is built from TRBV2 and TRBJ1-5, with unresolved D. The CDR3 sequence is 12 residues long. V was shortened by 5 bases and J by 7 bases, with 9 bases between the two germline ends. Germline assignment: CDR1 SNHLY and CDR2 FYNNEI. The CDR3 DNA follows: TGTGCCAGCAGTCTACCTCCCCAGCCCCAGCATTTT. Amino acid sequence: CASSLPPQPQHF.

The CDR3 is CASSTTGAKNIQYF. CDR3 nucleotide sequence: TGTGCCAGTAGCACCACAGGGGCCAAAAACATTCAGTACTTC. This rearrangement joins TRBV19 to TRBJ2-4; a weak D match, TRBD1 (6 bases). CDR1 is LNHDA and CDR2 is SQIVND in the germline V gene (reference sequence). CDR3 length equals 14 residues. The V end lost 6 bases, the J end lost 1 base, and 10 bases lay between the germline ends.

This clonotype was seen only once. In nucleotides, the CDR3 is TGTGCCTGGAGGGGACAGGGAGTTTGGGGGCAGTACTTC. It codes for CAWRGQGVWGQYF. The V and J genes are TRBV30 and TRBJ2-7; 9 bases line up with TRBD1. Germline CDR1 is GTSNPN and CDR2 is SVGIG (reference sequence). This CDR3 is built from 13 residues. The V gene end was trimmed by 3 bases and the J gene end by 9 bases; junction bases not matched to a gene: 9.

The V and J genes are TRBV5-4 and TRBJ2-7; D might be TRBD2 (5 bases). The CDR3 runs to 15 residues. The germline V and J ends were trimmed by 0 bases and 5 bases, with 15 bases remaining between them. CDR1 and CDR2 from the germline V gene are SGHNT and YYREEE (reference sequence). The CDR3 region has the DNA TGTGCCAGCAGCTTGGAGGGAGCGTTCCTTAACGAGCAGTACTTC. Translated, it gives CASSLEGAFLNEQYF.

The rearrangement uses TRBV25-1 and TRBJ1-1; TRBD1 agrees at 7 bases. The germline V gene encodes CDR1 MGHDK and CDR2 SYGVNS. The CDR3 spans 13 residues. The junction had 7 bases not matched to a gene; V was cut back by 8 bases and J by 4 bases. The chain's CDR3 is CASATGRATEAFF. The DNA for the CDR3 is TGTGCCAGCGCGACAGGGAGGGCCACTGAAGCTTTCTTT.

V is TRBV4-3 and J is TRBJ1-1; D is uncertain. Germline CDR1 reads LGHNA; CDR2 reads YSLEER. The V end was cut by 4 bases, the J end by 5 bases, with 17 bases between. The CDR3 spans 15 residues. This CDR3 reads CASSLDYTSLTEAFF. CDR3 sequence (DNA): TGCGCCAGCAGCCTGGACTACACTTCCCTAACTGAAGCTTTCTTT.

The chain carries TRBV5-4 and TRBJ2-1; 7 positions agree with TRBD2. Germline V gives CDR1 SGHNT, CDR2 YYREEE (reference sequence). Trimming removed 2 bases from V and 8 bases from J; junction bases left unmatched: 13. The CDR3 sequence is 16 residues long. In nucleotides, the CDR3 is TGTGCCAGCAGCTTCGAACGGGAGGTTGGTTTCGATGAGCAGTTCTTC. This sequence encodes CASSFEREVGFDEQFF.

The CDR3 nucleotides read TGTGCCTGGAGTAAGGACAGGGCCTCTGAAGCTTTCTTT. This encodes CAWSKDRASEAFF. The J gene is TRBJ1-1, the V gene TRBV30; 8 nucleotides align to TRBD1. V lost 2 bases to trimming and J lost 6 bases; unmatched junction nucleotides: 5. Germline-derived CDR1 and CDR2 are GTSNPN and SVGIG (reference sequence). The CDR3 covers 13 residues.

The chain couples TRBV28 to TRBJ2-3; 10 bases are shared with TRBD2. Trimming took 8 bases from V and 5 from J; bases not matched to a gene: 4. This CDR3 contains 13 residues. CDR1 MDHEN and CDR2 SYDVKM come from the germline V gene. CDR3 protein: CASGEREGDTQYF. CDR3 in DNA: TGTGCCAGCGGGGAGCGGGAGGGAGATACGCAGTATTTT.

Only one count was recorded for this clonotype. The rearrangement joins TRBV28 to TRBJ2-3; D is undetermined. The V and J ends lost 8 bases and 6 bases respectively, with 9 bases between them. The CDR3 runs 11 residues. The germline gives CDR1 MDHEN, CDR2 SYDVKM. CDR3 residues: CASGDTDTQYF. CDR3 DNA sequence: TGTGCCAGCGGTGATACCGATACGCAGTATTTT.

The rearrangement uses TRBV20-1 and TRBJ2-7; D is perhaps TRBD2 (6 bases). The CDR3 is 15 amino acids. Germline V CDR1 and CDR2: DFQATT, SNEGSKA (reference sequence). Trimming pared 5 bases from V and 3 bases from J, leaving 20 bases between. CDR3 amino acids: CSAPELAGGVYEQYF. The CDR3 coding sequence is TGCAGTGCTCCGGAACTAGCCGGTGGGGTCTACGAGCAGTACTTC.

The chain links TRBV5-5 to TRBJ1-1, with a tentative D call TRBD1 (6 bases). The CDR3 spans 13 residues. Germline V gives CDR1 SGHKS, CDR2 YYEKEE (reference sequence). Trimming shortened V by 2 bases and J by 9 bases, and 14 bases separated the two germline ends. CDR3 in DNA: TGTGCCAGCAGCTTACAGGACAGACAAAAAGCTTTCTTT. It encodes CASSLQDRQKAFF.

This sequence joins TRBV3-1 and TRBJ2-7; no clear D. The CDR3 is 12 amino acids. Germline-derived CDR1 and CDR2 are LGHDT and YNNKEL (reference sequence). The V end was cut by 4 bases, the J end by 0 bases, with 4 bases between. CDR3 DNA: TGTGCCAGCAGCCCCTACTCCTACGAGCAGTACTTC. Protein sequence: CASSPYSYEQYF.

The J gene is TRBJ2-2, the V gene TRBV11-2; D remains ambiguous. The germline CDR1 and CDR2 sequences are SGHAT and FQNNGV. The CDR3 is 12 amino acids. The V end was cut by 4 bases, the J end by 6 bases, with 6 bases between. CDR3 sequence: CASSYRAGELFF. The CDR3 DNA is TGTGCCAGCAGCTATAGGGCCGGGGAGCTGTTTTTT.

This rearrangement joins TRBV20-1 to TRBJ2-5; a weak D match, TRBD2 (6 bases). CDR1 and CDR2 from the germline V gene are DFQATT and SNEGSKA (reference sequence). The ends were cut back, 4 bases at V and 3 bases at J, with 6 bases in the middle. The CDR3 has 11 residues. The CDR3 loop reads CSAIAEETQYF. As DNA, the CDR3 is TGCAGTGCTATAGCGGAAGAGACCCAGTACTTC.

The V and J genes are TRBV29-1 and TRBJ2-5; no clear D. V was pared by 3 bases and J by 0 bases, with 5 bases between. CDR3 length equals 12 residues. Germline lookup yields CDR1 SQVTM and CDR2 ANQGSEA. As DNA, the CDR3 is TGCAGCGTTGACATGTACCAAGAGACCCAGTACTTC. It specifies CSVDMYQETQYF.

The chain carries TRBV9 and TRBJ2-5; 13 bases are shared with TRBD2. V shed 0 bases and J 5 bases; nucleotides not matched to a gene: 4. The germline CDR1 and CDR2 sequences are SGDLS and YYNGEE. This CDR3 is built from 16 residues. As DNA, the CDR3 is TGTGCCAGCAGCGTAGGATGGACTAGCGGGAGCGAGACCCAGTACTTC. Its translation: CASSVGWTSGSETQYF.

The chain is built from TRBV28 and TRBJ1-5, with D possibly TRBD1 on 5 matching bases. Trimming stripped 7 bases from V and 5 bases from J, with 21 bases between. CDR3 size: 16 residues. Germline V CDR1 and CDR2: MDHEN, SYDVKM. This CDR3 reads CASTNGGGFGYQPQHF. The CDR3 bases are TGTGCCAGCACTAACGGGGGGGGATTTGGCTATCAGCCCCAGCATTTT.

This chain connects TRBV10-3 to TRBJ2-7; 12 bases agree with TRBD2. Per the germline V gene, CDR1 is ENHRY and CDR2 is SYGVKD. Unmatched junction bases numbered 4, after V lost 1 base and J lost 6 bases. CDR3 length: 15 residues. This CDR3 reads CAISELPSGRAEQYF. The CDR3 nucleotides read TGTGCCATCAGTGAGTTGCCTAGCGGGAGGGCCGAGCAGTACTTC.

This chain connects TRBV2 to TRBJ2-5; no clear D. Trimming took off 9 bases at V and 3 bases at J, with 2 bases between the two ends. This CDR3 contains 9 residues. CDR1 is SNHLY and CDR2 is FYNNEI in the germline V gene. CDR3 in DNA: TGTGCCAGTAAAGAGACCCAGTACTTC. This translates into CASKETQYF. The full variable domain, in which reference TRBV2 and TRBJ2-5 provide the parts outside the CDR3, is EPEVTQTPSHQVTQMGQEVILRCVPISNHLYFYWYRQILGQKVEFLVSFYNNEISEKSEIFDDQFSVERPDGSNFTLKIRSTKLEDSAMYFCASKETQYFGPGTRLLVL.

The J gene is TRBJ2-3, the V gene TRBV5-1; perhaps TRBD1 as D (5 bases). Trimming pared 0 bases from V and 4 bases from J, leaving 15 bases between. The CDR3 runs to 16 residues. Germline V CDR1 and CDR2: SGHRS, YFSETQ. CDR3 residues: CASSLAGRVVADTQYF. The DNA of the CDR3 is TGCGCCAGCAGCTTGGCCGGCAGGGTAGTAGCAGATACGCAGTATTTT.

The chain recombines TRBV23-1 with TRBJ2-2; TRBD1 might be the D (6 bases). TRBV23-1 is placed among ORFs of uncertain function. The CDR3 is 14 amino acids. As DNA, the CDR3 is TGCGGCGCTTGGCGGCAGGGACAAGGCGGGGAGCTGTTTTTT. This codes for CGAWRQGQGGELFF.

The gene calls are TRBV3-1 and TRBJ2-7, with D tentatively TRBD1 or TRBD2 (5 bases each). Germline values: CDR1 LGHDT, CDR2 YNNKEL (reference sequence). Trimming took 2 bases from V and 4 from J, leaving 12 bases between them. The CDR3 has 14 amino acids. CDR3 in amino acids: CASSQHGTSYEQYF. Here the CDR3 DNA reads TGTGCCAGCAGCCAACACGGGACGTCATACGAGCAGTACTTC.

The V gene is TRBV12-3 or TRBV12-4, the J gene TRBJ1-1; D may be TRBD1 (5 bases). Trimming left V 3 bases short and J 4 bases short, with 12 bases between. This CDR3 is built from 14 residues. The CDR3 region is CASSFIGGSTEAFF. The CDR3 DNA sequence: TGTGCCAGCAGTTTCATCGGGGGGAGCACTGAAGCTTTCTTT.